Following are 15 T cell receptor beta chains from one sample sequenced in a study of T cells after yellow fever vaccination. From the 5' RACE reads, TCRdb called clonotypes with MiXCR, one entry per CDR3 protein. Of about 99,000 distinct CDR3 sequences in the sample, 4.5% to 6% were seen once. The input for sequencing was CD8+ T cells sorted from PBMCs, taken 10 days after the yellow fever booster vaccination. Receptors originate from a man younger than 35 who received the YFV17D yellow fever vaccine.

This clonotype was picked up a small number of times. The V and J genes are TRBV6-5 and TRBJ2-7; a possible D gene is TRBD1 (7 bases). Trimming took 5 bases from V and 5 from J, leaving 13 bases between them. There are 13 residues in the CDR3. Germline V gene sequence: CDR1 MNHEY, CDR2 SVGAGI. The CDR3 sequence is CASSPTGRHEQYF. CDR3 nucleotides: TGTGCCAGCAGTCCGACAGGGAGGCACGAGCAGTACTTC.

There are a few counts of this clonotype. Here the CDR3 DNA reads TGTGCCAGCAGCTTCGCCGCGGGGGGGTACGAGCAGTACTTC. It codes for CASSFAAGGYEQYF. The V gene is TRBV7-2, the J gene TRBJ2-7, with 9 bases fitting TRBD2. This CDR3 spans 14 amino acids. Trimming took 3 bases from V and 4 from J; bases not matched to a gene: 4. Germline V CDR1 and CDR2: SGHTA, FQGNSA.

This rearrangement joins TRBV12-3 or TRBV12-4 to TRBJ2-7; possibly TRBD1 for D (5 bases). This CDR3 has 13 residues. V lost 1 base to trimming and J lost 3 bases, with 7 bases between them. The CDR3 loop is CASSLGGLYEQYV. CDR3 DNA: TGTGCCAGCAGTTTAGGGGGCCTCTACGAGCAGTACGTC.

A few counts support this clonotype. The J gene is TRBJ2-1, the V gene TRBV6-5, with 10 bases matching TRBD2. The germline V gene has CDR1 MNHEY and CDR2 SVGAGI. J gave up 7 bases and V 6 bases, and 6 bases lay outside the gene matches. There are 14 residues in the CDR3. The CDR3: CASSHSGGKNEQFF. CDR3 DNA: TGTGCCAGCAGCCATAGCGGGGGGAAAAATGAGCAGTTCTTC.

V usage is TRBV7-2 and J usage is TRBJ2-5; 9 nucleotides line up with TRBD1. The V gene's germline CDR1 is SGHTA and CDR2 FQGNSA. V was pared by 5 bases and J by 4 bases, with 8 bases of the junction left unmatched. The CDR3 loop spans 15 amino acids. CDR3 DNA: TGTGCCAGCAGCGTACCGGGACAGGGAACAGAGACCCAGTACTTC. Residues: CASSVPGQGTETQYF.

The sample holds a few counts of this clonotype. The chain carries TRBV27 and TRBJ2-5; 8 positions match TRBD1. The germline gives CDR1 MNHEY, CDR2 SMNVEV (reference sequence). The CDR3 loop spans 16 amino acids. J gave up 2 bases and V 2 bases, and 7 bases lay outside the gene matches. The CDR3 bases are TGTGCCAGCAGTTTACTTCCGGGACAGGAGCAAGAGACCCAGTACTTC. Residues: CASSLLPGQEQETQYF.

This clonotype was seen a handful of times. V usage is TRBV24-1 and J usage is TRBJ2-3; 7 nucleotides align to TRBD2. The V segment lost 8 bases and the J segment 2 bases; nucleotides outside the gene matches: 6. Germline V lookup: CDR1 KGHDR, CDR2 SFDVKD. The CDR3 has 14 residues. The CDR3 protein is CATKTSRDTDTQYF. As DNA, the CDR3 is TGTGCCACCAAGACTAGCAGAGACACAGATACGCAGTATTTT.

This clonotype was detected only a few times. CDR3 residues: CSVVEGNTGELFF. The DNA of the CDR3 is TGCAGCGTTGTGGAGGGGAACACCGGGGAGCTGTTTTTT. J is TRBJ2-2 and V is TRBV29-1; weak D call: TRBD2 (6 bases). Germline V lookup: CDR1 SQVTM, CDR2 ANQGSEA. V lost 4 bases and J 1 base, leaving 7 bases between the germline ends. The CDR3 contains 13 residues.

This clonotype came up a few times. DNA of the CDR3: TGTGCCAGCAGTGAGGGGGTAACTTTCTTT. Its protein is CASSEGVTFF. V usage is TRBV25-1 and J usage is TRBJ1-1, with D possibly TRBD1 on 5 matching bases. The germline V and J ends were trimmed by 3 bases and 12 bases, with 8 bases remaining between them. Germline V gene lookup returns CDR1 MGHDK and CDR2 SYGVNS. The CDR3 contains 10 residues.

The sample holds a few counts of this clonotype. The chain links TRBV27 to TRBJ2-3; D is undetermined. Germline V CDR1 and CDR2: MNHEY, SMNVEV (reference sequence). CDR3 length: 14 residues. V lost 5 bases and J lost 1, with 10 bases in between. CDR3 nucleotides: TGTGCCAGCAGTCCCAGGCTGCGCACAGATACGCAGTATTTT. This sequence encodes CASSPRLRTDTQYF.

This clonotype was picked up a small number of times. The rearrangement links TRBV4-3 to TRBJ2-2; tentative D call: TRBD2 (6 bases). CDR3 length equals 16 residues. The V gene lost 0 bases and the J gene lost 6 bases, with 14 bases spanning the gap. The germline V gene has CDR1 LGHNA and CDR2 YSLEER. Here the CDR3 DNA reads TGCGCCAGCAGCCAAGATTGGGCAGGAGGGGCCGGGGAGCTGTTTTTT. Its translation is CASSQDWAGGAGELFF.

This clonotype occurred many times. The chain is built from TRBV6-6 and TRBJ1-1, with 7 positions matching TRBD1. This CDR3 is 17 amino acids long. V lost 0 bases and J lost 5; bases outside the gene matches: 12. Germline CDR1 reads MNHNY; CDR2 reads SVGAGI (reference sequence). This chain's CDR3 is CASSYSIQGGVPTEAFF. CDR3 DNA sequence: TGTGCCAGCAGTTACTCGATCCAGGGGGGGGTCCCTACTGAAGCTTTCTTT.

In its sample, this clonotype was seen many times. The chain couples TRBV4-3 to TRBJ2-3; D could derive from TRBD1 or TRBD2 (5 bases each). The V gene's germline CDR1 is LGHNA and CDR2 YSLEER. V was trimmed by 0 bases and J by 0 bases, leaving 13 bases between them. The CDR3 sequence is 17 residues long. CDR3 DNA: TGCGCCAGCAGCCAAGATAGGTCGGGGCCCAGCACAGATACGCAGTATTTT. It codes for CASSQDRSGPSTDTQYF.

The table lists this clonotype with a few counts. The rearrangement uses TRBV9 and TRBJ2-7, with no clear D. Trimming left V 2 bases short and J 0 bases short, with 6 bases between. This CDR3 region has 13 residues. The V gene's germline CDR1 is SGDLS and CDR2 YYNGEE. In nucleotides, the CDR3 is TGTGCCAGCAGCGTGGATGGCTCCTACGAGCAGTACTTC. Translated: CASSVDGSYEQYF.

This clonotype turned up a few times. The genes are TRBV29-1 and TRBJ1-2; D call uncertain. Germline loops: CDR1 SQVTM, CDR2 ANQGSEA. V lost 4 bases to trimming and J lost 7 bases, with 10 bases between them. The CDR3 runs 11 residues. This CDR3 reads CSVVRGAGYTF. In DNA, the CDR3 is TGCAGCGTTGTCCGGGGAGCTGGCTACACCTTC.